This TCR beta chain was identified in a study of blood T cell repertoires in COVID-19. The overall study: Samples representing acute and convalescent COVID-19 were sourced from the United States, Italy and Spain. PBMCs, B-cell-depleted T cells, or T cells were the source of the cDNA or gDNA that made up the material.

Recruited during active infection, patients (from Seattle) were subsequently followed longitudinally. Method: immunoSEQ multiplex PCR; TCRdb's copy keeps in-frame clones and lacks some. The sample yields more than 150,000 clones, around 94% seen once. The CDR3 is 12 residues long. Germline assignment: CDR1 SEHNR and CDR2 FQNEAQ (reference sequence). The ends lost 5 bases at V and 9 bases at J; junction bases unmatched: 2. This rearrangement joins TRBV7-9 to TRBJ2-1, with 9 positions matching TRBD1. Sequencing was carried out using peripheral blood. This sequence was found in a man aged 30-40 years with COVID-19, enrolled during active disease. The CDR3 DNA is TGTGCCAGCAGCCTGACAGGGGGTGAGCAGTTCTTC. Its translation is CASSLTGGEQFF.